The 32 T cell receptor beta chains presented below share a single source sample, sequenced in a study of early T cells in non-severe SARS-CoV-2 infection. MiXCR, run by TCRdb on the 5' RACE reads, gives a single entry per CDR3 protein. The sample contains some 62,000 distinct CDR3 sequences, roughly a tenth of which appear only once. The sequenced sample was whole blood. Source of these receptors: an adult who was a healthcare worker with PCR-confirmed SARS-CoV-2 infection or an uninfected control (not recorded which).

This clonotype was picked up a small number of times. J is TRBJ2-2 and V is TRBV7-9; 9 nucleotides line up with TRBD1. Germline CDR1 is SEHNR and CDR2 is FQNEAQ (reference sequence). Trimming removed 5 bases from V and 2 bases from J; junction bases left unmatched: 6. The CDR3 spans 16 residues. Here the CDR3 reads CASSPGGQGNTGELFF. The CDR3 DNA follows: TGTGCCAGCAGCCCCGGGGGACAGGGCAACACCGGGGAGCTGTTTTTT.

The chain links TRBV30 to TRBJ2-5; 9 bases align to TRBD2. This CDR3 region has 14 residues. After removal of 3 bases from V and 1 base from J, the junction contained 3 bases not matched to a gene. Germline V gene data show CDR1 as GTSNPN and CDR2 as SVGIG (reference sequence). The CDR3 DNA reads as TGTGCCTGGAGGGGACTAGCAACCCAAGAGACCCAGTACTTC. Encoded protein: CAWRGLATQETQYF. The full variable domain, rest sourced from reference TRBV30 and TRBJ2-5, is SQTIHQWPATLVQPVGSPLSLECTVEGTSNPNLYWYRQAAGRGLQLLFYSVGIGQISSEVPQNLSASRPQDRQFILSSKKLLLSDSGFYLCAWRGLATQETQYFGPGTRLLVL.

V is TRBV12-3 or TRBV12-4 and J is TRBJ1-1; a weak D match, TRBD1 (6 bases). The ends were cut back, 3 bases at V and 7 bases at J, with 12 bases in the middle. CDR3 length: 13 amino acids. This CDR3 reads CASSFQGSGEAFF. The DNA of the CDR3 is TGTGCCAGCAGTTTCCAGGGGTCGGGTGAAGCTTTCTTT.

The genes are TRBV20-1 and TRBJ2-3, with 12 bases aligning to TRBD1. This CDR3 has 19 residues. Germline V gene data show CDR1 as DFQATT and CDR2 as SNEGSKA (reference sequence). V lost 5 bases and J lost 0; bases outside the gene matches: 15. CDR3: CSASAPPGQGASSTDTQYF. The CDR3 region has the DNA TGCAGTGCTTCCGCCCCACCGGGACAGGGGGCGTCTAGCACAGATACGCAGTATTTT.

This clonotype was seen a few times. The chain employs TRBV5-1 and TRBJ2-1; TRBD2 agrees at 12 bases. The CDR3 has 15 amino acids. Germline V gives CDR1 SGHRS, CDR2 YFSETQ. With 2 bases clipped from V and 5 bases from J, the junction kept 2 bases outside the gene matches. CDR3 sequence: CASSFTSGGNNEQFF. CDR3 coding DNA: TGCGCCAGCAGCTTCACTAGCGGGGGGAACAATGAGCAGTTCTTC.

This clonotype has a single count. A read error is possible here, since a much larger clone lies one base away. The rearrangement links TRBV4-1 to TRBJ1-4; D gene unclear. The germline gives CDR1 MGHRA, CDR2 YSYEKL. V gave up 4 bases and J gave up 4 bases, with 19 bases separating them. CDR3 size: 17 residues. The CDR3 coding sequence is TGCGCCAGCAGCCGAGAATCCATCCTTCCTCGTAATGAAAAACTGTTTTTT. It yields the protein CASSRESILPRNEKLFF.

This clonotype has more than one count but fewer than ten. The CDR3 sequence is CASSFPGPESWHF. CDR3 nucleotides: TGTGCCAGCAGCTTTCCCGGACCGGAATCGTGGCATTTT. The chain recombines TRBV11-2 with TRBJ1-5; D ambiguous. This CDR3 spans 13 amino acids. The germline V and J ends were trimmed by 3 bases and 15 bases, with 18 bases remaining between them. Germline-derived CDR1 and CDR2 are SGHAT and FQNNGV. Combining the CDR3 with reference TRBV11-2 and TRBJ1-5 gives the whole variable domain EAGVAQSPRYKIIEKRQSVAFWCNPISGHATLYWYQQILGQGPKLLIQFQNNGVVDDSQLPKDRFSAERLKGVDSTLKIQPAKLEDSAVYLCASSFPGPESWHFGDGTRLSIL.

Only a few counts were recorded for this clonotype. This CDR3 is CSARDVYRAGQDIQYF. CDR3 in DNA: TGCAGTGCTAGAGATGTTTACAGGGCGGGGCAGGACATTCAGTACTTC. The rearrangement links TRBV20-1 to TRBJ2-4; TRBD1 or TRBD2 may be the D gene (6 bases each). The V end lost 0 bases, the J end lost 8 bases, and 20 bases lay between the germline ends. This CDR3 comprises 16 residues. In germline, CDR1 is DFQATT, CDR2 SNEGSKA (reference sequence).

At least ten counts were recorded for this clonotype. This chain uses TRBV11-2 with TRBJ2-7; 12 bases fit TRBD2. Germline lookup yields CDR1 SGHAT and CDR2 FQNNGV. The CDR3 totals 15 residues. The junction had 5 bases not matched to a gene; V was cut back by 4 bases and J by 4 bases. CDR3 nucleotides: TGTGCCAGCAGCTCCGGACTAGCGGGGAATTACGAGCAGTACGTC. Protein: CASSSGLAGNYEQYV.

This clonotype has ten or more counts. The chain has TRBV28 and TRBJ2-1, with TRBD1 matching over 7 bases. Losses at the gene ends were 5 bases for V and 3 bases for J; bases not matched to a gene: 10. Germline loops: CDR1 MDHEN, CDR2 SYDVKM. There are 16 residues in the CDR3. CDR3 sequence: CASSPGTAAHYNEQFF. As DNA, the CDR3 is TGTGCCAGCAGTCCGGGGACAGCCGCTCACTACAATGAGCAGTTCTTC.

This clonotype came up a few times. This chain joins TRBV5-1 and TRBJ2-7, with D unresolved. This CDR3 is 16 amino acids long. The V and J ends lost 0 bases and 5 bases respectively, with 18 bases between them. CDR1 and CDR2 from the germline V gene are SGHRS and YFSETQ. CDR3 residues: CASSLGLRMGFDEQYV. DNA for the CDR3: TGCGCCAGCAGCTTGGGGCTCCGGATGGGGTTCGACGAGCAGTACGTC.

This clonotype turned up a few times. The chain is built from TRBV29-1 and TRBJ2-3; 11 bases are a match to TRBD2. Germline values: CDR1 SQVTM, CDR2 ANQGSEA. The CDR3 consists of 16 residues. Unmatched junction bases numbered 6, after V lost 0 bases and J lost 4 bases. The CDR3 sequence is CSVEDLAGGRADTQYF. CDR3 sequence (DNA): TGCAGCGTTGAAGATCTAGCGGGGGGAAGGGCAGATACGCAGTATTTT.

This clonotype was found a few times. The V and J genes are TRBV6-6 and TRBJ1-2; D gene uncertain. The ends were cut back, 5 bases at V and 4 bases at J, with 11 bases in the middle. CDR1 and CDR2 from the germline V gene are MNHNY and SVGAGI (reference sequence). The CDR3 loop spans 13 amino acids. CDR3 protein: CASSKEAVYGYTF. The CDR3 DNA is TGTGCCAGCAGTAAGGAAGCAGTCTATGGCTACACCTTC.

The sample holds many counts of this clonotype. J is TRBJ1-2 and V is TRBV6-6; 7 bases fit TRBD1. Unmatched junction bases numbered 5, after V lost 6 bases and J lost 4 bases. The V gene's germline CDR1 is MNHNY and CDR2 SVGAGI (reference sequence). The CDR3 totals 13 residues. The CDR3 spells CASRTGTAYGYTF. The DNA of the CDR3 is TGTGCCAGCAGGACCGGGACAGCCTATGGCTACACCTTC.

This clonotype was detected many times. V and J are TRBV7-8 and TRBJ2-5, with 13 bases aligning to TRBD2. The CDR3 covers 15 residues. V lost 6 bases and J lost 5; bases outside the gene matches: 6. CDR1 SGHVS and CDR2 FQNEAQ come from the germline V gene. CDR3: CASSPTSGGAETQYF. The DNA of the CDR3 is TGTGCCAGCAGTCCAACTAGCGGGGGGGCGGAGACCCAGTACTTC.

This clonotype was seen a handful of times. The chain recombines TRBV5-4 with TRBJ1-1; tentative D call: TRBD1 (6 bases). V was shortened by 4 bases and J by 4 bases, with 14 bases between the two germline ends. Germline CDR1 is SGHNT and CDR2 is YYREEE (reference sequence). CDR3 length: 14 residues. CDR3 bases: TGTGCCAGCAGCCTAACGGGACAAATCACTGAAGCTTTCTTT. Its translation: CASSLTGQITEAFF.

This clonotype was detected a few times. This CDR3 reads CSAKNRAAGYGYTF. DNA of the CDR3: TGCAGCGCTAAAAACAGGGCCGCCGGGTATGGCTACACCTTC. This chain uses TRBV29-1 with TRBJ1-2, with TRBD1 as a possible D gene (6 bases). Trimming took 7 bases from V and 5 from J, leaving 20 bases between them. Germline V CDR1 and CDR2: SQVTM, ANQGSEA. This CDR3 has 14 residues. The variable domain in full, with the rest retrieved from reference TRBV29-1 and TRBJ1-2, is SAVISQKPSRDICQRGTSLTIQCQVDSQVTMMFWYRQQPGQSLTLIATANQGSEATYESGFVIDKFPISRPNLTFSTLTVSNMSPEDSSIYLCSAKNRAAGYGYTFGSGTRLTVV.

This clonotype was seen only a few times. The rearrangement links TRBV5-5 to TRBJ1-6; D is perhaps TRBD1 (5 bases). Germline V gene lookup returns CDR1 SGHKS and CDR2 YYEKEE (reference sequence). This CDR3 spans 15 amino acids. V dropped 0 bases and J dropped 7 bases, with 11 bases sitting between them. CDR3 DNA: TGTGCCAGCAGCTTGGGAGTCAGGGAGAATTCACCCCTCCACTTT. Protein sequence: CASSLGVRENSPLHF.

CDR3 in DNA: TGTGCCAGCAGCTTGTTAGACAGGCACTATGGCTACACCTTC. It translates to CASSLLDRHYGYTF. The chain joins TRBV5-6 to TRBJ1-2; D may be TRBD1 (6 bases). This CDR3 region has 14 residues. V was pared by 1 base and J by 3 bases, with 10 bases between. Germline V gives CDR1 SGHDT, CDR2 YYEEEE.

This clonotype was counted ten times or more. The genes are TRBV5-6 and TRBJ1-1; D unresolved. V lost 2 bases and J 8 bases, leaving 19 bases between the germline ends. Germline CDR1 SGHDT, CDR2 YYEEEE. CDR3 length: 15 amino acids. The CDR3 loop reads CASSLLRGELMEAFF. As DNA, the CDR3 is TGTGCCAGCAGCTTATTGCGGGGAGAGTTGATGGAAGCTTTCTTT. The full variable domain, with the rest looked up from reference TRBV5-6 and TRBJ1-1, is DAGVTQSPTHLIKTRGQQVTLRCSPKSGHDTVSWYQQALGQGPQFIFQYYEEEERQRGNFPDRFSGHQFPNYSSELNVNALLLGDSALYLCASSLLRGELMEAFFGQGTRLTVV.

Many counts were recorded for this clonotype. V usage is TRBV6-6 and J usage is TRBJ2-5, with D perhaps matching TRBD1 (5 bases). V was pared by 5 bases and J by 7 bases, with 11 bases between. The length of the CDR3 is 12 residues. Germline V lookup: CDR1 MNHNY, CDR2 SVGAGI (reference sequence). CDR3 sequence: CASSKTDGTQYF. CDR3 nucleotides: TGTGCCAGCAGTAAGACAGACGGGACCCAGTACTTC.

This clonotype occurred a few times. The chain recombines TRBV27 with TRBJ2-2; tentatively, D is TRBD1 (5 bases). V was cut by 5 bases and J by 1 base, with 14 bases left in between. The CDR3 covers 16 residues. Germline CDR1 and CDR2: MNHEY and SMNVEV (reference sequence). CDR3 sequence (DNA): TGTGCCAGCAGTCCCCGAAAGGGGTTGAACACCGGGGAGCTGTTTTTT. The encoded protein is CASSPRKGLNTGELFF.

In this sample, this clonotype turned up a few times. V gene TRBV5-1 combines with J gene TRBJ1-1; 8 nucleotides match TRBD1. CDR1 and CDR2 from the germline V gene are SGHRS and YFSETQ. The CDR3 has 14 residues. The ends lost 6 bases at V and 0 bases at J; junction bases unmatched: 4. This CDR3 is CASTEDRVNTEAFF. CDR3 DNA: TGCGCCAGCACAGAGGACAGGGTGAACACTGAAGCTTTCTTT.

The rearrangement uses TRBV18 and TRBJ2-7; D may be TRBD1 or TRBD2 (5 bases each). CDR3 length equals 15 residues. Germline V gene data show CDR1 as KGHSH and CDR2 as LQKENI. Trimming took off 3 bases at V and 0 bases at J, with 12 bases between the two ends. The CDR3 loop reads CASSPSGRSSYEQYV. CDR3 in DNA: TGTGCCAGCTCACCGTCGGGACGGAGCTCCTACGAGCAGTACGTC.

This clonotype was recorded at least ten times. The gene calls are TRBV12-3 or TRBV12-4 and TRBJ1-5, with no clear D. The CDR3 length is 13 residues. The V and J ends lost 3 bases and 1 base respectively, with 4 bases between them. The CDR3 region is CASSFDSNQPQHF. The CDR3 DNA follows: TGTGCCAGCAGTTTCGACAGCAATCAGCCCCAGCATTTT.

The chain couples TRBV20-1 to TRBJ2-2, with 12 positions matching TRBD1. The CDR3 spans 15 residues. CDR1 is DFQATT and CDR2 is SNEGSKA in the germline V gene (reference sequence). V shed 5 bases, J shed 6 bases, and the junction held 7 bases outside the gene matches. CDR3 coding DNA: TGCAGTGCTTCCCGGGACAGGGGGCCTGCCGGGGAGCTGTTTTTT. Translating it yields CSASRDRGPAGELFF.

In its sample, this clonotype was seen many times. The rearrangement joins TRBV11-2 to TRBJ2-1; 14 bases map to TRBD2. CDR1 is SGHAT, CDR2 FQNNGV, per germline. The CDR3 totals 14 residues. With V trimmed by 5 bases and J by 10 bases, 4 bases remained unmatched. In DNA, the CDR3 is TGTGCCAGCAGCCGACTAGCGGGGGGGCGCGAGCAGTTCTTC. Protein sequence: CASSRLAGGREQFF.

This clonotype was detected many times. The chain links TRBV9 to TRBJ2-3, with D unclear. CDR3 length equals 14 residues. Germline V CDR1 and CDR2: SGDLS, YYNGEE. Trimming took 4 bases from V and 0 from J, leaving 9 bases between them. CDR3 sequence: CASSPRQSTDTQYF. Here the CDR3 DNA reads TGTGCCAGCAGCCCCCGGCAGAGCACAGATACGCAGTATTTT. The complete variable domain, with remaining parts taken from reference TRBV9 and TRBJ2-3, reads DSGVTQTPKHLITATGQRVTLRCSPRSGDLSVYWYQQSLDQGLQFLIQYYNGEERAKGNILERFSAQQFPDLHSELNLSSLELGDSALYFCASSPRQSTDTQYFGPGTRLTVL.

CDR3 in DNA: TGTGCCAGCCGACAGGGGGGTGAGACCCAGTACTTC. Translation gives CASRQGGETQYF. The gene calls are TRBV3-1 and TRBJ2-5, with 9 bases aligning to TRBD1. Trimming at V came to 8 bases and at J to 5 bases, leaving 3 bases not matched to a gene. There are 12 residues in the CDR3. Germline values: CDR1 LGHDT, CDR2 YNNKEL (reference sequence).

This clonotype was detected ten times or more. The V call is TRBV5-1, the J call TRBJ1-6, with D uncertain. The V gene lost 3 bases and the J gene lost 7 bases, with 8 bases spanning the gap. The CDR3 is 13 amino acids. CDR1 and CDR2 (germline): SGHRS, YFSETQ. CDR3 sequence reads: CASSSEMNSPLHF. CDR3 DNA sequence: TGCGCCAGCAGCTCTGAGATGAATTCACCCCTCCACTTT.

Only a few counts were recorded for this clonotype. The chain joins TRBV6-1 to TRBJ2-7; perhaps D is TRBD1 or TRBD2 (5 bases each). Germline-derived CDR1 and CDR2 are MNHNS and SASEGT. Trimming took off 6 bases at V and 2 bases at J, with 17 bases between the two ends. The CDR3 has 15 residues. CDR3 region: CASRKTGTDAYEQYV. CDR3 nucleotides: TGTGCCAGCAGGAAAACCGGGACCGACGCCTACGAGCAGTACGTC.

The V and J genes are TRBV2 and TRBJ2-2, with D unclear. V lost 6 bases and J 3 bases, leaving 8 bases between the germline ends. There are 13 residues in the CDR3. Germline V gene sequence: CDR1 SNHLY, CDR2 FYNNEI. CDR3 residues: CASRPDHTGELFF. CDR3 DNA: TGTGCCAGCAGACCAGACCACACCGGGGAGCTGTTTTTT.